The 27 T cell receptor beta chains below all came from one sample that was sequenced in a study of blood T cells in healthy people across ages. PCR was performed a second time for about 7 to 12 cycles using a sample-barcoded 5' primer and a J-beta primer mix. TCRdb called the 5' RACE reads again in MiXCR, with one record for every CDR3 protein. Of roughly 830,000 distinct CDR3 sequences listed, approximately 67% were seen once; the top ten hold 25% to 35%. The sample comprised blood. The receptors come from a man aged 25-40 years in good health.

The chain employs TRBV11-2 and TRBJ1-5, with TRBD1 matching 8 bases. V trimming: 2 bases; J trimming: 5 bases; junction bases outside the gene matches: 8. The CDR3 consists of 16 residues. Germline V gene lookup returns CDR1 SGHAT and CDR2 FQNNGV. The CDR3 sequence: CASSLNGQGIHQPQHF. Written as DNA, the CDR3 is TGTGCCAGCAGCTTAAACGGACAGGGTATCCATCAGCCCCAGCATTTT.

The chain is built from TRBV2 and TRBJ1-6; D unresolved. Germline-derived CDR1 and CDR2 are SNHLY and FYNNEI. The germline V and J ends were trimmed by 4 bases and 8 bases, with 6 bases remaining between them. This CDR3 is built from 12 residues. The CDR3 DNA reads TGTGCCAGCAGTGTCCAATATTCACCCCTCCACTTT. This gives the protein CASSVQYSPLHF.

The chain employs TRBV11-2 and TRBJ2-5; the D is unclear. The ends were cut back, 0 bases at V and 2 bases at J, with 7 bases in the middle. The CDR3 has 14 residues. Germline CDR1 reads SGHAT; CDR2 reads FQNNGV. CDR3 amino acids: CASSLERLQETQYF. Here the CDR3 DNA reads TGTGCCAGCAGCTTAGAACGCTTACAAGAGACCCAGTACTTC.

This clonotype was observed many times. V usage is TRBV7-2 and J usage is TRBJ2-5; 12 positions agree with TRBD2. V gave up 4 bases and J gave up 2 bases; unmatched junction bases: 2. Germline CDR1 is SGHTA and CDR2 is FQGNSA. The CDR3 is 15 amino acids. The CDR3 sequence is CASSSLAGGQETQYF. CDR3 sequence (DNA): TGTGCCAGCAGCTCCCTAGCGGGGGGGCAAGAGACCCAGTACTTC.

This sequence joins TRBV21-1 and TRBJ1-5. TRBV21-1 counts as a pseudogene. CDR3 size: 10 residues. The CDR3 loop reads CASSPRPQHF. As DNA, the CDR3 is TGTGCCAGCAGCCCCCGGCCCCAGCATTTT.

V usage is TRBV4-3 and J usage is TRBJ1-2; D call uncertain. This CDR3 has 15 residues. V lost 1 base to trimming and J lost 0 bases, with 9 bases between them. CDR1 and CDR2 (germline): LGHNA, YSLEER. CDR3 nucleotide sequence: TGCGCCAGCAGCCAAGGGACGGACCCTAACTATGGCTACACCTTC. Its translation: CASSQGTDPNYGYTF.

The DNA for the CDR3 is TGTGCTAGTGCCCTCGAGATGGAGGGCTACAATGAGCAGTTCTTC. Its translation: CASALEMEGYNEQFF. The rearrangement uses TRBV12-5 and TRBJ2-1; perhaps TRBD2 as D (6 bases). The CDR3 spans 15 residues. Germline CDR1 LGHNT, CDR2 FRNRAP. V was clipped by 7 bases and J by 3 bases, with 16 bases between them.

The chain combines TRBV9 with TRBJ2-7; no reliable D call. Germline V lookup: CDR1 SGDLS, CDR2 YYNGEE. Trimming took 2 bases from V and 2 from J, leaving 11 bases between them. The CDR3 has 14 amino acids. The CDR3 here is CASSVGGPAYEQYF. The CDR3 nucleotides are TGTGCCAGCAGCGTGGGCGGACCCGCCTACGAGCAGTACTTC.

The chain has TRBV6-5 and TRBJ2-4, with D hard to call. CDR1 and CDR2 (germline): MNHEY, SVGAGI. The CDR3 extends over 15 amino acids. The V end was cut by 5 bases, the J end by 0 bases, with 11 bases between. CDR3 amino acids: CASSRLDLAKNIQYF. CDR3 in DNA: TGTGCCAGCAGTCGGTTAGATCTAGCCAAAAACATTCAGTACTTC.

Worth noting for this clonotype: Possible read error: a much larger clone is one base away. The V and J genes are TRBV12-3 or TRBV12-4 and TRBJ2-1, with a tentative D call TRBD2 (7 bases). There are 15 residues in the CDR3. Trimming took 6 bases from V and 8 from J, leaving 20 bases between them. As DNA, the CDR3 is TGTGCCAGCAGCCTAAGCCGGGGGGCCTGGGATGAGCAGTTCTTC. It yields the protein CASSLSRGAWDEQFF.

This clonotype was detected a few times. The chain recombines TRBV10-3 with TRBJ2-5, with D perhaps matching TRBD1 (6 bases). The end of the DNA aligns better with TRBJ2-7, so the J call may be wrong. The CDR3 runs to 13 residues. CDR1 and CDR2 (germline): ENHRY, SYGVKD. CDR3 DNA: TGTGCCATCAGTGATGGACAGACCGACGAGCAGTACTTC. It is translated as CAISDGQTDEQYF.

A remark on this clonotype: The junction departs from germline at one end; a sequencing error may be responsible. The gene calls are TRBV11-1 and TRBJ2-3, with 8 bases that match TRBD1. In germline, CDR1 is SGHAT, CDR2 FQDESV (reference sequence). CDR3 length: 15 amino acids. Here the CDR3 DNA reads TGTGCCGGCAGCTTGGGACAGGATGGGGGGAAGACGCAGTATTTT. Translation gives CAGSLGQDGGKTQYF.

The sample holds a few counts of this clonotype. The chain uses TRBV29-1 and TRBJ2-1; 9 bases align to TRBD2. The germline V gene has CDR1 SQVTM and CDR2 ANQGSEA. The CDR3 consists of 14 residues. V was pared by 6 bases and J by 10 bases, with 13 bases of the junction left unmatched. The CDR3: CSVAVAGDMGEQFF. The CDR3 DNA follows: TGCAGCGTCGCAGTAGCGGGGGACATGGGAGAGCAGTTCTTC.

CDR3 sequence (DNA): TGTGCCAGCAGTGTAGCGGACAGGCCACCCCTCCACTTT. Protein sequence: CASSVADRPPLHF. The V call is TRBV27, the J call TRBJ1-6, with 7 positions matching TRBD1. CDR1 MNHEY and CDR2 SMNVEV come from the germline V gene (reference sequence). The CDR3 spans 13 residues. With 5 bases clipped from V and 11 bases from J, the junction kept 6 bases outside the gene matches.

The chain joins TRBV5-1 to TRBJ1-1; no firm D call. This CDR3 has 15 residues. The germline V and J ends were trimmed by 1 base and 1 base, with 11 bases remaining between them. Germline loops: CDR1 SGHRS, CDR2 YFSETQ. CDR3 residues: CASSLSKRQNTEAFF. In nucleotides, the CDR3 is TGCGCCAGCAGCTTGTCGAAACGGCAGAACACTGAAGCTTTCTTT.

CDR3 loop: CASSLYSGTGRKDIQYF. The CDR3 nucleotides are TGTGCCAGCAGCTTATATTCAGGGACAGGGAGGAAGGACATTCAGTACTTC. The rearrangement uses TRBV7-3 and TRBJ2-4; 9 bases align to TRBD1. V was clipped by 2 bases and J by 8 bases; unmatched bases: 13. CDR3 length: 17 amino acids. The germline V gene encodes CDR1 SGHTA and CDR2 FQGTGA. Full variable domain (rest looked up from reference TRBV7-3 and TRBJ2-4): GAGVSQTPSNKVTEKGKYVELRCDPISGHTALYWYRQSLGQGPEFLIYFQGTGAADDSGLPNDRFFAVRPEGSVSTLKIQRTERGDSAVYLCASSLYSGTGRKDIQYFGAGTRLSVL.

This chain joins TRBV7-2 and TRBJ2-3, with 9 nucleotides matching TRBD2. The CDR3 is made up of 16 amino acids. The germline gives CDR1 SGHTA, CDR2 FQGNSA. The V and J ends lost 1 base and 5 bases, in that order; junction bases with no gene match: 7. This chain's CDR3 is CASSLVLSGGGDTQYF. CDR3 DNA: TGTGCCAGCAGCTTAGTACTTAGCGGGGGCGGAGATACGCAGTATTTT.

The chain uses TRBV14 and TRBJ2-7, with no clear D. Trimming pared 2 bases from V and 6 bases from J, leaving 20 bases between. CDR1 is SGHDN, CDR2 FVKESK, per germline. The CDR3 is made up of 16 amino acids. The CDR3 region is CASSQWTARDFPEQYF. Written as DNA, the CDR3 is TGTGCCAGCAGCCAATGGACGGCTAGGGATTTCCCCGAGCAGTACTTC.

V gene TRBV7-2 combines with J gene TRBJ1-4, with D uncertain. CDR3 length: 14 residues. V lost 5 bases and J 4 bases, leaving 11 bases between the germline ends. CDR1 is SGHTA and CDR2 is FQGNSA in the germline V gene. The CDR3 region is CASSRDGGNEKLFF. In DNA form, the CDR3 reads TGTGCCAGCAGCCGAGACGGTGGTAATGAAAAACTGTTTTTT.

This clonotype was seen more than once but under ten times. The genes are TRBV7-2 and TRBJ2-5; D ambiguous. The J call is doubtful: the DNA matches TRBJ2-7 better. The germline V gene has CDR1 SGHTA and CDR2 FQGNSA. This CDR3 contains 17 residues. The CDR3 sequence: CASSLVAIVDTSYEQYF. The CDR3 nucleotides are TGTGCCAGCAGCTTAGTTGCGATCGTTGACACCTCCTACGAGCAGTACTTC.

The J gene is TRBJ2-7, the V gene TRBV20-1, with TRBD1 matching 7 bases. Per the germline V gene, CDR1 is DFQATT and CDR2 is SNEGSKA (reference sequence). V trimming: 6 bases; J trimming: 0 bases; junction bases outside the gene matches: 8. The CDR3 spans 14 residues. The CDR3 region is CSATGTAYSYEQYF. CDR3 coding DNA: TGCAGTGCAACCGGGACAGCGTACTCCTACGAGCAGTACTTC.

The gene calls are TRBV29-1 and TRBJ2-6; D perhaps matches TRBD1 (6 bases). Germline values: CDR1 SQVTM, CDR2 ANQGSEA. Between the trimmed V and J ends, which lost 0 bases and 8 bases, there was a span of 14 bases. This CDR3 region has 15 residues. The DNA for the CDR3 is TGCAGCGTTGAAGAAGGAACAGGGTACACCAACGTCCTGACTTTC. Translating it yields CSVEEGTGYTNVLTF.

The table lists this clonotype with a few counts. This chain connects TRBV9 to TRBJ2-5, with TRBD2 identical over 12 bases. The DNA end is a closer match to TRBJ2-7, so the J assignment may be wrong. The CDR3 has 17 residues. Germline V CDR1 and CDR2: SGDLS, YYNGEE. CDR3 residues: CASSVEPTSGRSYEQYF. The CDR3, as DNA: TGTGCCAGCAGCGTAGAACCGACTAGCGGGAGATCTTACGAGCAGTACTTC.

The V and J genes are TRBV20-1 and TRBJ2-5; either TRBD1 or TRBD2 may fit D (5 bases each). Germline loops: CDR1 DFQATT, CDR2 SNEGSKA (reference sequence). The CDR3 is made up of 13 amino acids. Trimming took 7 bases from V and 7 from J, leaving 19 bases between them. CDR3 coding DNA: TGCAGTGTTCCACGAGGGCTTGGGGGGACCCAGTACTTC. Its protein is CSVPRGLGGTQYF.

The CDR3 nucleotides are TGTGCCAGCAGCTTAGGCACTAGCGGGGGGGCTATCTACGAGCAGTACTTC. Translating gives CASSLGTSGGAIYEQYF. J is TRBJ2-4 and V is TRBV7-2; 13 bases line up with TRBD2. The assigned J gene may be wrong: the sequence end matches TRBJ2-7 better. The CDR3 runs 17 residues. The germline CDR1 and CDR2 sequences are SGHTA and FQGNSA.

This clonotype was counted ten times or more. V is TRBV4-2 and J is TRBJ2-7; 8 bases fit TRBD2. Losses at the gene ends were 4 bases for V and 2 bases for J; bases not matched to a gene: 7. Germline assignment: CDR1 LGHNA and CDR2 YNFKEQ. The length of the CDR3 is 15 residues. The CDR3 DNA sequence: TGTGCCAGCAGCCCCGGGACGGGGGGGACCTACGAGCAGTACTTC. Its translation: CASSPGTGGTYEQYF.

This clonotype was counted at least ten times. This chain links TRBV6-5 with TRBJ2-4; D uncertain. Trimming took 0 bases from V and 1 from J, leaving 10 bases between them. The CDR3 runs to 16 residues. From germline, CDR1 is MNHEY and CDR2 SVGAGI. Written as DNA, the CDR3 is TGTGCCAGCAGTTACTCTTCGGATGGGGCCAAAAACATTCAGTACTTC. Its protein is CASSYSSDGAKNIQYF.